This TCR beta chain was observed in a study of blood T cell repertoires in COVID-19. About the research overall: The United States, Italy and Spain were the sources of the acute and convalescent COVID-19 samples. PBMCs, B-cell-depleted T cells, or T cells were the source of the cDNA or gDNA that made up the material.

V trimming: 2 bases; J trimming: 4 bases; junction bases outside the gene matches: 21. This CDR3 has 21 amino acids. CDR1 and CDR2 from the germline V gene are LGHDT and YNNKEL (reference sequence). Authors' processing steps: Amplified reference gene primers provided the basis for estimating nucleated cell counts. Only in-frame clones appear in the TCRdb table, and some are missing; sequencing was by immunoSEQ multiplex PCR. Clonal size and the V and J genes are those of that table, whereas D and trimming came from the DNA. The profile shows about 49,000 clones, roughly 88% of them singletons. The chain is built from TRBV3-1 (or the pseudogene TRBV3-2) and TRBJ1-4; 8 bases line up with TRBD1. Sequenced input: peripheral blood. This receptor was taken from a human donor in a cohort sampled during active COVID-19. Here the CDR3 DNA reads TGTGCCAGCAGCCAAATCGGGCTCGGGACAGGAGACTCACAGGATAATGAAAAACTGTTTTTT. Protein sequence: CASSQIGLGTGDSQDNEKLFF.